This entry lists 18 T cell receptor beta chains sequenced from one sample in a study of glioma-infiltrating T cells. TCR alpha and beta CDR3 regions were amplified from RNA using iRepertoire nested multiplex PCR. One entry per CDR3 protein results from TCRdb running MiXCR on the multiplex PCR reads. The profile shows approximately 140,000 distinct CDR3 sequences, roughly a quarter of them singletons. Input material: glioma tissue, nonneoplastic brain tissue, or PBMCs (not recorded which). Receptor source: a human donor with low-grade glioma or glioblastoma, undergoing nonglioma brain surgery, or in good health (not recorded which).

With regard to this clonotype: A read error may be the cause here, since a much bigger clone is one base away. The chain's CDR3 is CSAQPGVSNQPQHF. The CDR3 nucleotides read TGCAGTGCTCAGCCGGGGGTTAGCAATCAGCCCCAGCATTTT. The genes are TRBV20-1 and TRBJ1-5; D is perhaps TRBD1 (5 bases). Trimming took off 5 bases at V and 0 bases at J, with 11 bases between the two ends. The CDR3 extends over 14 amino acids. The germline CDR1 and CDR2 sequences are DFQATT and SNEGSKA (reference sequence).

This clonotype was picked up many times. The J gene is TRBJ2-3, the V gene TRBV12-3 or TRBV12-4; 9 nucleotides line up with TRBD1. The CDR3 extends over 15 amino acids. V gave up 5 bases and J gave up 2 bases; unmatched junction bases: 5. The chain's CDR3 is CASSPGQGHTDTQYF. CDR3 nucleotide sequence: TGTGCCAGCAGTCCAGGACAGGGGCACACAGATACGCAGTATTTT.

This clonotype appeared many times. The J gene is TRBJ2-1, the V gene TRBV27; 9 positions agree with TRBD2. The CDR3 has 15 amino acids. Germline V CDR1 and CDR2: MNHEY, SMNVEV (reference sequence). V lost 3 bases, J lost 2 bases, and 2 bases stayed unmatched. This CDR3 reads CASSLGGGAYNEQFF. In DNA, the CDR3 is TGTGCCAGCAGTTTGGGCGGGGGGGCCTACAATGAGCAGTTCTTC.

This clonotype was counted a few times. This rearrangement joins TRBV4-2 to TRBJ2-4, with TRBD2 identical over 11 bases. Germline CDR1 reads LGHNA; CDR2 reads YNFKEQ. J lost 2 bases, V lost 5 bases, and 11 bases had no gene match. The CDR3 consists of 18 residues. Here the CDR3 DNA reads TGTGCCAGCAGCTTGGGGATTAGCGGGGGGGCGCCCAAAAACATTCAGTACTTC. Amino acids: CASSLGISGGAPKNIQYF.

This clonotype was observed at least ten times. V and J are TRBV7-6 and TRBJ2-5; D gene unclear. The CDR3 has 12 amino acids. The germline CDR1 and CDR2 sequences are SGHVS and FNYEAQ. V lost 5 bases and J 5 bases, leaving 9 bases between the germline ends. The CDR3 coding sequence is TGTGCCAGCAGCCCCTCCGGGGAGACCCAGTACTTC. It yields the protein CASSPSGETQYF.

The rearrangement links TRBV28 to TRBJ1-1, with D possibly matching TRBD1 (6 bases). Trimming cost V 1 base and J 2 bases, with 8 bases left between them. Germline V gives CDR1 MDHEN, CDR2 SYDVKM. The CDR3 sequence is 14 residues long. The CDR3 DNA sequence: TGTGCCAGCAGTTTATACAGGGACAACACTGAAGCTTTCTTT. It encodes CASSLYRDNTEAFF.

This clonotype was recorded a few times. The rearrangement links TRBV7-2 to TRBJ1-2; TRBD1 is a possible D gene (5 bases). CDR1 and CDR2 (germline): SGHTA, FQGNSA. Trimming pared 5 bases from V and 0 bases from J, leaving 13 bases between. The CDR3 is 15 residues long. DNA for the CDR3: TGTGCCAGCAGCGCTACCGGGACGGCTAACTATGGCTACACCTTC. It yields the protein CASSATGTANYGYTF.

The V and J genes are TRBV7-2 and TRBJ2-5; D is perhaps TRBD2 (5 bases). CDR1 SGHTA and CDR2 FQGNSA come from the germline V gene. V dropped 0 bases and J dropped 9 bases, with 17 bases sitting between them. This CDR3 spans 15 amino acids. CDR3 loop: CASSLASSFRGSQYF. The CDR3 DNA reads TGTGCCAGCAGCTTAGCCAGCTCGTTCCGGGGATCCCAGTACTTC.

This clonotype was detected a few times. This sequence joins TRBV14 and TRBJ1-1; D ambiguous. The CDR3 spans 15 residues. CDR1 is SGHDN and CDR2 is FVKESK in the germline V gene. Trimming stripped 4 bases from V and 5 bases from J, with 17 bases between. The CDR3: CASSRARLGNTEAFF. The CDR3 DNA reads TGTGCCAGCAGCCGAGCTCGATTAGGGAATACTGAAGCTTTCTTT. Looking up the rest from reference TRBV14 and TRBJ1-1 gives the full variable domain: EAGVTQFPSHSVIEKGQTVTLRCDPISGHDNLYWYRRVMGKEIKFLLHFVKESKQDESGMPNNRFLAERTGGTYSTLKVQPAELEDSGVYFCASSRARLGNTEAFFGQGTRLTVV.

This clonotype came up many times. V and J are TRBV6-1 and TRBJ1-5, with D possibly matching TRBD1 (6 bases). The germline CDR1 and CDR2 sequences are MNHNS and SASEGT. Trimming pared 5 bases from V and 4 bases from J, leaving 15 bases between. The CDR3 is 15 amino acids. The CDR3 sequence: CASSFGGLLNQPQHF. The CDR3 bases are TGTGCCAGCAGTTTTGGGGGGCTACTGAATCAGCCCCAGCATTTT.

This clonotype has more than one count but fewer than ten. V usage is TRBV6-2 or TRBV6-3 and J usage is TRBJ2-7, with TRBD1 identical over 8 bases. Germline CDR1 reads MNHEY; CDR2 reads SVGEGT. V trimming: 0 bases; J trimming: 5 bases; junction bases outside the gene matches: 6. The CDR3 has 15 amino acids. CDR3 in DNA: TGTGCCAGCAGTTACTCGGGCAGGGGGCTCCACGAGCAGTACGTC. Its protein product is CASSYSGRGLHEQYV.

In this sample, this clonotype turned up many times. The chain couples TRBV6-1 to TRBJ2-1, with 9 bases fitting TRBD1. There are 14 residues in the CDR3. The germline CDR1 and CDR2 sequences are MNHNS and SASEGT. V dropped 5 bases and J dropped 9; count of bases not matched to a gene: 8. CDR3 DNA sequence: TGTGCCAGCAGTTGGTCGGGACAGGGAAGTGAGCAGTTCTTC. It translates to CASSWSGQGSEQFF.

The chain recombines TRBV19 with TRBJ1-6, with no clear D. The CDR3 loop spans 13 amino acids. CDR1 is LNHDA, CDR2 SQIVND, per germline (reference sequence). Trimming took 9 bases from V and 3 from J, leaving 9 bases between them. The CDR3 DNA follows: TGTGCCAGCAACAGAGGCTATAATTCACCCCTCCACTTT. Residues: CASNRGYNSPLHF. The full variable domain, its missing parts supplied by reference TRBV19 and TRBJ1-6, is DGGITQSPKYLFRKEGQNVTLSCEQNLNHDAMYWYRQDPGQGLRLIYYSQIVNDFQKGDIAEGYSVSREKKESFPLTVTSAQKNPTAFYLCASNRGYNSPLHFGNGTRLTVT.

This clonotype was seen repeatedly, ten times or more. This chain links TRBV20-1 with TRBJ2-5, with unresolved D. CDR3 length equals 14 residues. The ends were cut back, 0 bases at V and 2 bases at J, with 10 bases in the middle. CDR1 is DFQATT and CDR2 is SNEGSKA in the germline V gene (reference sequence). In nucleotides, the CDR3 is TGCAGTGCTAGAGAAACTCCCCCTCAAGAGACCCAGTACTTC. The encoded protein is CSARETPPQETQYF.

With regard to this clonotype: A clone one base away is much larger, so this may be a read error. The CDR3 region is CASSQWFPTNTGELFF. The CDR3 nucleotides are TGTGCCAGCAGCCAGTGGTTTCCGACGAACACCGGGGAGCTGTTTTTT. The rearrangement uses TRBV6-1 and TRBJ2-2, with unresolved D. Per germline, CDR1 MNHNS and CDR2 SASEGT. V was shortened by 6 bases and J by 0 bases, with 14 bases between the two germline ends. There are 16 residues in the CDR3.

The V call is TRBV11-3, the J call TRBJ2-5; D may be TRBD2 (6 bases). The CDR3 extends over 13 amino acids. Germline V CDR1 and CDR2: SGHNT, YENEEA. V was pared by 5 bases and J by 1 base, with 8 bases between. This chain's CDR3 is CASSRRGQETQYF. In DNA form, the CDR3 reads TGTGCCAGCAGCCGGAGGGGCCAAGAGACCCAGTACTTC.

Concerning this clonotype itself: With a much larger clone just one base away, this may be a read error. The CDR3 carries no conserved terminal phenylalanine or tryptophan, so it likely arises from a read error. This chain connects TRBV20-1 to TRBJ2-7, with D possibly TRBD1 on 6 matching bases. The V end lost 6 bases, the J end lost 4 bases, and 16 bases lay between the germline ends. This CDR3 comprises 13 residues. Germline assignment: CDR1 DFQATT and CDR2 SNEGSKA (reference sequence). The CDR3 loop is CSAMDPGDYEQYA. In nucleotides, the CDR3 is TGCAGTGCCATGGACCCAGGGGATTACGAGCAGTACGCC.

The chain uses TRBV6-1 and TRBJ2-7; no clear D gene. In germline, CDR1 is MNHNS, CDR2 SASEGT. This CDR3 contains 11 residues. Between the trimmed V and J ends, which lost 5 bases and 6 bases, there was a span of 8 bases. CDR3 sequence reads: CASSRQAEQYV. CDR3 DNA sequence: TGTGCCAGCAGTCGTCAGGCCGAGCAGTACGTC.